This T cell receptor beta chain is from a study of shared clonotypes between healthy human individuals. Study-wide results and caveats: Clonotypes which were not shared had lower generation probabilities than clonotypes that all four donors shared.

Generated by immunoSEQ multiplex PCR, the TCRdb table keeps only in-frame clones and is missing some. Of under 1,100,000 clones in the sample, approximately 70% were seen once. With 7 bases clipped from V and 4 bases from J, the junction kept 10 bases outside the gene matches. Germline V gene lookup returns CDR1 SGHTA and CDR2 FQGNSA. This CDR3 region has 14 residues. With respect to this clone: Its antigen remains unidentified.

This receptor was identified in a man aged 18 to 29 in good health. The sample comprised memory CD4+ T cells sorted from blood. Subset here: CD45RA-negative fraction. The gene calls are TRBV7-2 and TRBJ2-7; TRBD2 matches 7 bases. The DNA for the CDR3 is TGTGCCAGCACCGTGGGCGGGAGCGAGTACGAGCAGTACTTC. As protein: CASTVGGSEYEQYF.